This T cell receptor (beta chain) was sequenced during a study of blood T cell repertoires in COVID-19 (dated by TCRdb to the early 2020s). With respect to the entire study: The collaborator samples originated in the United States, Italy and Spain and spanned the acute and convalescent phases of COVID-19. The prospective study material was composed of cDNA or gDNA derived from T cells, B-cell-depleted T cells, or PBMCs. Deeply sampled blood TCRbeta repertoires from subjects exposed to, actively infected with, or recovered from COVID-19 were included in the dataset. A freely available public database, intended as a resource for researchers studying the immune response to SARS-CoV-2, is where the repertoires were released. Samples were obtained from the ongoing ImmuneRACE study (first 160 participants) and from roughly 1,300 subjects provided by 6 global collaborators. The sample metadata nearly always contained a de-identified subject ID, COVID-19 status, age in years and sex. Where HLA class I and class II types were available, the types were taken from metadata supplied by the sample provider, not from assay-based typing.

Whole blood was collected in K2EDTA tubes by collaborating institutions according to the institutions' own protocols. For TCRbeta analysis, collaborators shipped samples in one of three forms: frozen whole blood, isolated PBMCs, or DNA extracted from either of those sample types. The CDR3 measures 18 amino acids from cysteine to phenylalanine. Solely the CDR3 DNA is kept, with 54 bases framed from the first base. The germline V gene (reference sequence) provides CDR1 LNHDA and CDR2 SQIVND. The germline V and J ends show losses of 3 bases and 4 bases respectively, and no gene match explains 14 bases of the junction. General study outcomes and caveats: The quantity of clinical and demographic metadata differed by source and by participant and was supplied without curation.

TCRbeta CDR3 regions were amplified from genomic DNA using the immunoSEQ Assay, a bias-controlled multiplex PCR. As for the authors' bioinformatics: Nucleated cell counts per sample were estimated from amplification of reference gene primers within the assay. To quantify the absolute abundance of each unique TCRbeta CDR3 rearrangement, sequence reads were collapsed and filtered. For each sample, productive Simpson clonality was calculated as the square root of Simpson's diversity index across productive rearrangements. TCRdb obtained this table from immuneACCESS and retained in-frame rearrangements with V and J assigned. These tables miss some clones; where compared with another copy, unresolved V genes account for less than half of the shortfall, and the remainder is unexplained. V and J calls and clone size come straight from that table; D and trimming were deduced from the DNA. This sample comprises about 130,000 clones, around 83% of them detected only once. About 15% of the sample lies in the top ten.

In the case of this clone: Its antigen remains undetermined. Per-base qualities were not stored, and no clone one base away is much larger.

The sequence joins TRBV19 to TRBJ2-2; 7 bases in the middle match TRBD2. The sample comprised peripheral blood. This clonotype was sampled from a woman aged 50 to 60 with acute or convalescent COVID-19. The DNA is TGTGCCAGTAGTATTCCTTTAAGGGAGGGCATCGGCACCGGGGAGCTGTTTTTT. Its amino acids are CASSIPLREGIGTGELFF.